Sequencing of this T cell receptor beta chain was carried out in a study of cytomegalovirus exposure and HLA in healthy donors. PCR amplification relied on 60 Vbeta primers (plus 13 Jbeta primers). Sequencing used immunoSEQ multiplex PCR; TCRdb keeps in-frame clones, though not all of them. The table has over 85,000 clones, over 65% seen once. Germline V gene data show CDR1 as SQVTM and CDR2 as ANQGSEA. J gave up 5 bases and V 0 bases, and 6 bases lay outside the gene matches. CDR3 size: 14 residues. This TCR derives from a man in his forties in good health and CMV-seronegative. Material: PBMCs. The rearrangement joins TRBV29-1 to TRBJ2-7, with 8 bases fitting TRBD1. This CDR3 reads CSVEDGDRLNEQYF. The CDR3 bases are TGCAGCGTTGAAGACGGGGACAGGTTGAACGAGCAGTACTTC.